The 21 T cell receptor beta chains given below trace back to one sample, sequenced in a study of blood T cells in healthy people across ages. A second PCR of roughly 7 to 11 cycles used a sample-barcoded 5' primer and a J-beta primer mix. One entry per CDR3 protein results from TCRdb running MiXCR on the 5' RACE reads. Among about a million distinct CDR3 sequences listed, roughly 50% were seen once. The source material was blood. Every receptor here comes from a woman aged 60-75 years in good health.

The chain is built from TRBV4-3 and TRBJ2-3; maybe TRBD2 (6 bases). The CDR3 is 15 amino acids. Per germline, CDR1 LGHNA and CDR2 YSLEER. V was clipped by 1 base and J by 4 bases, with 12 bases between them. The CDR3 DNA sequence: TGCGCCAGCAGCCAAGGGTGGGTAGCGGCAGATACGCAGTATTTT. It specifies CASSQGWVAADTQYF.

The rearrangement joins TRBV20-1 to TRBJ2-3; 10 bases line up with TRBD2. This CDR3 has 16 amino acids. Trimming took 5 bases from V and 1 from J; bases not matched to a gene: 9. Germline lookup yields CDR1 DFQATT and CDR2 SNEGSKA (reference sequence). CDR3 coding DNA: TGCAGTGCTCCAAGGGGGCTAGCGGGAGGCACAGATACGCAGTATTTT. Amino acids: CSAPRGLAGGTDTQYF.

The sample holds a few counts of this clonotype. The gene calls are TRBV2 and TRBJ1-6; 7 bases are a match to TRBD1. CDR1 and CDR2 from the germline V gene are SNHLY and FYNNEI. This CDR3 spans 14 amino acids. Trimming removed 6 bases from V and 10 bases from J; junction bases left unmatched: 9. The CDR3 region is CASRGTAVNSPLHF. The CDR3 bases are TGTGCCAGCAGGGGGACAGCCGTCAACTCACCCCTCCACTTT. The full variable domain, its missing parts supplied by reference TRBV2 and TRBJ1-6, is EPEVTQTPSHQVTQMGQEVILRCVPISNHLYFYWYRQILGQKVEFLVSFYNNEISEKSEIFDDQFSVERPDGSNFTLKIRSTKLEDSAMYFCASRGTAVNSPLHFGNGTRLTVT.

The genes are TRBV18 and TRBJ2-7; perhaps D is TRBD1 or TRBD2 (5 bases each). The ends were cut back, 6 bases at V and 3 bases at J, with 24 bases in the middle. Germline V gene data show CDR1 as KGHSH and CDR2 as LQKENI. This CDR3 is 17 amino acids long. CDR3 residues: CASSPGNPGPAHYEQYF. The DNA of the CDR3 is TGTGCCAGCTCCCCCGGGAACCCAGGGCCGGCACACTACGAGCAGTACTTC.

This clonotype has just a few counts. The gene calls are TRBV4-1 and TRBJ2-3; a possible D gene is TRBD1 (6 bases). Germline V gives CDR1 MGHRA, CDR2 YSYEKL. Deletions cut 3 bases from V and 1 base from J, with 11 bases between. The CDR3 spans 15 residues. The CDR3 DNA follows: TGCGCCAGCAGCCACCAACAGGGTGGCACAGATACGCAGTATTTT. It encodes CASSHQQGGTDTQYF.

The genes are TRBV5-8 and TRBJ2-3; D not certain. Trimming cost V 1 base and J 2 bases, with 14 bases left between them. CDR1 is SGHTS, CDR2 YDEGEE, per germline. This CDR3 is 16 amino acids long. CDR3 amino acids: CASSLYGRRFTDTQYF. The CDR3 DNA is TGTGCCAGCAGCTTGTATGGCAGGCGATTCACAGATACGCAGTATTTT. Drawing the rest from reference TRBV5-8 and TRBJ2-3, the complete variable domain is EAGVTQSPTHLIKTRGQQATLRCSPISGHTSVYWYQQALGLGLQFLLWYDEGEERNRGNFPPRFSGRQFPNYSSELNVNALELEDSALYLCASSLYGRRFTDTQYFGPGTRLTVL.

V usage is TRBV20-1 and J usage is TRBJ1-5; 7 bases line up with TRBD1. Germline loops: CDR1 DFQATT, CDR2 SNEGSKA (reference sequence). After removal of 6 bases from V and 8 bases from J, the junction contained 13 bases not matched to a gene. CDR3 size: 14 residues. The CDR3 DNA sequence: TGCAGTGCCAGCCAAAGGGGCAGGGGGGAGCCCCAGCATTTT. Translation gives CSASQRGRGEPQHF.

The DNA of the CDR3 is TGTGCCAGCAGTCTAGGGGGGCCCTCGGGAGAGCAGTACTTC. Protein product: CASSLGGPSGEQYF. The chain recombines TRBV12-3 or TRBV12-4 with TRBJ2-7, with D tentatively TRBD1 or TRBD2 (6 bases each). Trimming left V 5 bases short and J 7 bases short, with 18 bases between. The CDR3 runs 14 residues.

The chain carries TRBV6-1 and TRBJ1-5, with D perhaps matching TRBD1 (5 bases). Germline V gives CDR1 MNHNS, CDR2 SASEGT. The V and J ends lost 4 bases and 8 bases respectively, with 12 bases between them. The length of the CDR3 is 13 residues. The CDR3 here is CASSAEGTEPQHF. Written as DNA, the CDR3 is TGTGCCAGCAGTGCGGAGGGGACGGAGCCCCAGCATTTT.

The chain joins TRBV19 to TRBJ2-1; 11 positions match TRBD2. V gave up 4 bases and J gave up 7 bases; unmatched junction bases: 6. Germline V gene data show CDR1 as LNHDA and CDR2 as SQIVND (reference sequence). The CDR3 is 15 residues long. CDR3 DNA: TGTGCCAGTAGTACCGCTAGCGGGAGGTTTAATGAGCAGTTCTTC. Encoded protein: CASSTASGRFNEQFF.

V is TRBV2 and J is TRBJ2-5, with D maybe TRBD2 (5 bases). With 4 bases removed from V and 4 bases from J, the gap between germline ends came to 13 bases. CDR1 and CDR2 (germline): SNHLY, FYNNEI. This CDR3 comprises 14 residues. CDR3 DNA sequence: TGTGCCAGCAGTGTGATTACTAGTGGAGAGACCCAGTACTTC. Translation gives CASSVITSGETQYF.

The chain is built from TRBV7-9 and TRBJ1-2, with 7 bases aligning to TRBD1. Germline assignment: CDR1 SEHNR and CDR2 FQNEAQ (reference sequence). J gave up 1 base and V 4 bases, and 9 bases lay outside the gene matches. The length of the CDR3 is 16 residues. CDR3 DNA: TGTGCCAGCAGCTCTAGGGACAGCCCAATTAACTATGGCTACACCTTC. Translation: CASSSRDSPINYGYTF.

The chain's CDR3 is CASSWGLMNTEAFF. CDR3 nucleotides: TGTGCCAGCAGCTGGGGACTGATGAACACTGAAGCTTTCTTT. The chain joins TRBV7-2 to TRBJ1-1, with a weak D call TRBD1 (5 bases). The CDR3 has 14 amino acids. V was clipped by 4 bases and J by 0 bases, with 9 bases between them. The germline V gene encodes CDR1 SGHTA and CDR2 FQGNSA.

The rearrangement uses TRBV6-2 or TRBV6-3 and TRBJ2-3; the match to TRBD2 covers 7 bases. The CDR3 sequence is 18 residues long. V dropped 2 bases and J dropped 3; count of bases not matched to a gene: 14. Germline-derived CDR1 and CDR2 are MNHEY and SVGEGT. CDR3 bases: TGTGCCAGCAGTTACAACCCCTCGACTAGCAAACGGACAGATACGCAGTATTTT. Its protein product is CASSYNPSTSKRTDTQYF.

This clonotype was seen only a few times. The V gene is TRBV12-3 or TRBV12-4, the J gene TRBJ2-7; the D is unclear. The CDR3 runs 14 residues. V shed 3 bases and J shed 6 bases, with 15 bases lying between them. CDR3 region: CASSFFGARPEQYF. CDR3 DNA: TGTGCCAGCAGTTTTTTTGGCGCTAGGCCCGAGCAGTACTTC.

This clonotype has just one count. V is TRBV12-3 or TRBV12-4 and J is TRBJ2-1, with a tentative D call TRBD2 (6 bases). This CDR3 region has 15 residues. Trimming took off 6 bases at V and 4 bases at J, with 16 bases between the two ends. The CDR3 DNA reads TGTGCCAGCAGCTTTAGCGGAGCTAGATACAATGAGCAGTTCTTC. Translation gives CASSFSGARYNEQFF.

This clonotype was seen more than once but under ten times. The chain links TRBV7-8 to TRBJ2-3; a possible D gene is TRBD2 (5 bases). The germline V gene has CDR1 SGHVS and CDR2 FQNEAQ. V lost 8 bases, J lost 8 bases, and 8 bases lay in between. The length of the CDR3 is 10 residues. CDR3 coding DNA: TGTGCCAGCTCGGGGAGTACGCAGTATTTT. This gives the protein CASSGSTQYF.

The chain employs TRBV3-1 and TRBJ1-2, with unresolved D. The CDR3 has 18 amino acids. Trimming removed 4 bases from V and 5 bases from J, with 26 bases in between. Germline assignment: CDR1 LGHDT and CDR2 YNNKEL (reference sequence). The CDR3 DNA reads as TGTGCCAGCAGCCTTGCCTCAGGTGTCGCCGGCGGCCTTTATGGCTACACCTTC. Its protein is CASSLASGVAGGLYGYTF.

V usage is TRBV2 and J usage is TRBJ2-1; the D gene is possibly TRBD2 (6 bases). With 7 bases removed from V and 8 bases from J, the gap between germline ends came to 18 bases. The CDR3 covers 14 residues. Per germline, CDR1 SNHLY and CDR2 FYNNEI. The CDR3 here is CASNVAPPGDEQFF. CDR3 in DNA: TGTGCCAGCAATGTGGCTCCCCCGGGGGATGAGCAGTTCTTC.

This chain connects TRBV28 to TRBJ2-7; possible D gene TRBD1, 6 bases. Trimming removed 7 bases at V and 0 bases at J, with 13 bases between. The CDR3 is 14 amino acids. The germline V gene has CDR1 MDHEN and CDR2 SYDVKM. CDR3 coding DNA: TGTGCCAGCATTTCAGGGGCCGCCTCCTACGAGCAGTACTTC. This sequence encodes CASISGAASYEQYF.

The chain joins TRBV28 to TRBJ1-2; D perhaps matches TRBD1 (6 bases). Trimming took 4 bases from V and 1 from J, leaving 13 bases between them. Germline CDR1 MDHEN, CDR2 SYDVKM. The CDR3 runs 15 residues. In nucleotides, the CDR3 is TGTGCCAGCAGTTCTTACGGGGGCCGTAACTATGGCTACACCTTC. It translates to CASSSYGGRNYGYTF.